The 27 T cell receptor beta chains given below trace back to one sample, sequenced in a study of Ad26.COV2.S vaccination and SARS-CoV-2 variants. Treatment denoted: approximately 18 received Ad26.COV2.S at low or high dose, single or two shots; about 5 received placebo; per-sample allocation not given. Day 63 after the first vaccine or placebo injection was the time point for sampling. This table comes from immunoSEQ multiplex PCR, and its TCRdb copy is limited to in-frame clones, with some not included. This table has more than 300,000 clones, over 80% appearing once. This material consisted of peripheral blood, taken in a trial of Ad26.COV2.S vaccine versus placebo. These receptor sequences come from a person aged 18-60 years who received the Ad26.COV2.S COVID-19 vaccine or a placebo.

This clone was counted once. The chain employs TRBV5-1 and TRBJ2-2; the match to TRBD1 covers 7 bases. The germline gives CDR1 SGHRS, CDR2 YFSETQ. The CDR3 is made up of 14 amino acids. The junction had 5 bases not matched to a gene; V was cut back by 3 bases and J by 6 bases. DNA for the CDR3: TGCGCCAGCAGCTCCGACAGGGTGGCCGGGGAGCTGTTTTTT. It specifies CASSSDRVAGELFF.

The chain uses TRBV7-3 and TRBJ1-2; no clear D. Per germline, CDR1 SGHTA and CDR2 FQGTGA. V was cut by 5 bases and J by 2 bases, with 12 bases left in between. This CDR3 contains 14 residues. CDR3 region: CASSPTRGNYGYTF. As DNA, the CDR3 is TGTGCCAGCAGCCCTACCCGAGGCAACTATGGCTACACCTTC.

This chain uses TRBV5-4 with TRBJ1-6; D ambiguous. The CDR3 runs to 14 residues. Trimming left V 1 base short and J 7 bases short, with 9 bases between. Germline V gene sequence: CDR1 SGHNT, CDR2 YYREEE (reference sequence). CDR3 sequence reads: CASSLMNVNSPLHF. The CDR3 region has the DNA TGTGCCAGCAGCTTGATGAATGTAAATTCACCCCTCCACTTT.

The V gene is TRBV6-5, the J gene TRBJ2-7; 9 bases match TRBD1. Germline assignment: CDR1 MNHEY and CDR2 SVGAGI. The junction had 12 bases not matched to a gene; V was cut back by 7 bases and J by 5 bases. CDR3 length: 15 amino acids. The CDR3 nucleotides are TGTGCCAGCAACCAAATCGGGACAGGGAGAAACGAGCAGTACTTC. Translating it yields CASNQIGTGRNEQYF.

The J gene is TRBJ1-2, the V gene TRBV15, with no clear D. The CDR3 sequence is 12 residues long. CDR1 and CDR2 (germline): LNHNV, YYDKDF (reference sequence). With 4 bases removed from V and 4 bases from J, the gap between germline ends came to 7 bases. The CDR3 spells CATSKDVYGYTF. In DNA form, the CDR3 reads TGTGCCACCAGCAAGGACGTCTATGGCTACACCTTC.

The rearrangement uses TRBV20-1 and TRBJ2-7, with 11 bases lining up with TRBD2. The V gene's germline CDR1 is DFQATT and CDR2 SNEGSKA (reference sequence). V dropped 3 bases and J dropped 6; count of bases not matched to a gene: 13. This CDR3 region has 16 residues. CDR3 region: CSASLAGGSVVGEQYF. DNA of the CDR3: TGCAGTGCTAGTCTAGCGGGGGGCTCCGTGGTGGGCGAGCAGTACTTC.

The sample holds one count of this clone. One end of the junction varies from germline; a read error may be responsible. This sequence joins TRBV7-3 and TRBJ1-3; 12 bases align to TRBD1. CDR1 and CDR2 (germline): SGHTA, FQGTGA. The CDR3 sequence is 15 residues long. CDR3 region: CASSRDRGPGNTIYF. The CDR3, as DNA: TGTGCCAGCAGCAGGGACAGGGGGCCTGGGAACACCATATATTTT. The full variable domain, with the rest looked up from reference TRBV7-3 and TRBJ1-3, is GAGVSQTPSNKVTEKGKYVELRCDPISGHTALYWYRQSLGQGPEFLIYFQGTGAADDSGLPNDRFFAVRPEGSVSTLKIQRTERGDSAVYLCASSRDRGPGNTIYFGEGSWLTVV.

The genes are TRBV7-8 and TRBJ1-2; TRBD1 aligns across 9 bases. The CDR3 covers 15 residues. CDR1 SGHVS and CDR2 FQNEAQ come from the germline V gene. Trimming took 4 bases from V and 4 from J; bases not matched to a gene: 7. In DNA form, the CDR3 reads TGTGCCAGCAGCTCCGGGACAGGGAATTTCTATGGCTACACCTTC. Its translation: CASSSGTGNFYGYTF.

The CDR3 region has the DNA TGTGCCAGCAGCCAAATCGCGGGTTTTGGTGAAGCTTTCTTT. This gives the protein CASSQIAGFGEAFF. The genes are TRBV14 and TRBJ1-1; D is ambiguous. The V end lost 2 bases, the J end lost 7 bases, and 14 bases lay between the germline ends. This CDR3 has 14 amino acids. Germline CDR1 and CDR2: SGHDN and FVKESK. Variable domain in full (rest from reference TRBV14 and TRBJ1-1): EAGVTQFPSHSVIEKGQTVTLRCDPISGHDNLYWYRRVMGKEIKFLLHFVKESKQDESGMPNNRFLAERTGGTYSTLKVQPAELEDSGVYFCASSQIAGFGEAFFGQGTRLTVV.

The chain links TRBV11-2 to TRBJ1-2, with D possibly being TRBD1 (6 bases). The CDR3 extends over 13 amino acids. Trimming took 1 base from V and 7 from J, leaving 10 bases between them. Germline V lookup: CDR1 SGHAT, CDR2 FQNNGV. CDR3 protein: CASSLVGGLGYTF. The CDR3 DNA reads TGTGCCAGCAGCTTAGTTGGGGGCCTTGGCTACACCTTC.

This clone appeared many times. V gene TRBV27 combines with J gene TRBJ1-4, with 7 bases fitting TRBD1. Germline CDR1 and CDR2: MNHEY and SMNVEV (reference sequence). The CDR3 covers 17 residues. Germline trimming cut 2 bases from V and 8 bases from J; bases unmatched to any gene: 14. The CDR3 spells CASSLSPRAGGQEKLFF. CDR3 coding DNA: TGTGCCAGCAGTTTAAGCCCCAGGGCAGGGGGACAGGAAAAACTGTTTTTT.

The rearrangement joins TRBV5-1 to TRBJ2-2, with D possibly TRBD1 on 6 matching bases. V was shortened by 7 bases and J by 2 bases, with 15 bases between the two germline ends. CDR1 and CDR2 (germline): SGHRS, YFSETQ. This CDR3 has 15 residues. DNA for the CDR3: TGCGCCAGCGGCTGGGGGCCCGGCAACACCGGGGAGCTGTTTTTT. Its protein is CASGWGPGNTGELFF.

This clone was seen only once. The chain combines TRBV10-3 with TRBJ2-7; the D is unclear. This CDR3 is built from 15 residues. Germline CDR1 ENHRY, CDR2 SYGVKD. Trimming left V 4 bases short and J 3 bases short, with 16 bases between. CDR3 coding DNA: TGTGCCATCAGTGGGGATTACAGCGAACTCTACGAGCAGTACTTC. This sequence encodes CAISGDYSELYEQYF.

The V gene is TRBV9, the J gene TRBJ1-2; D gene uncertain. This CDR3 is 15 amino acids long. CDR1 and CDR2 (germline): SGDLS, YYNGEE. Trimming removed 0 bases at V and 5 bases at J, with 14 bases between. In DNA, the CDR3 is TGTGCCAGCAGCGTAGCTACAGTACCTGAATATGGCTACACCTTC. Its translation is CASSVATVPEYGYTF.

The chain links TRBV28 to TRBJ1-2; D may be TRBD1 (6 bases). This CDR3 has 15 residues. Germline values: CDR1 MDHEN, CDR2 SYDVKM. With 5 bases removed from V and 3 bases from J, the gap between germline ends came to 16 bases. In nucleotides, the CDR3 is TGTGCCAGCAGTGAGACGCAGGGGCCGGACTATGGCTACACCTTC. This codes for CASSETQGPDYGYTF.

The chain has TRBV7-9 and TRBJ1-2; D gene ambiguous. Trimming shortened V by 6 bases and J by 7 bases, and 24 bases separated the two germline ends. Per the germline V gene, CDR1 is SEHNR and CDR2 is FQNEAQ (reference sequence). CDR3 length equals 16 residues. CDR3 residues: CASRPRVRAVDGGYTF. The DNA of the CDR3 is TGTGCCAGCAGGCCCCGTGTGCGAGCGGTAGATGGTGGCTACACCTTC.

This clone has only one observation. This chain joins TRBV7-3 and TRBJ2-7, with D perhaps TRBD1 (5 bases). Per the germline V gene, CDR1 is SGHTA and CDR2 is FQGTGA. The CDR3 consists of 14 residues. V lost 1 base and J 4 bases, leaving 11 bases between the germline ends. This chain's CDR3 is CASSLKGAGYEQYF. The CDR3 DNA reads as TGTGCCAGCAGCTTAAAAGGGGCTGGGTACGAGCAGTACTTC.

This sequence joins TRBV4-1 and TRBJ1-5; D is possibly TRBD1 (5 bases). The CDR3 covers 15 residues. With 3 bases removed from V and 9 bases from J, the gap between germline ends came to 18 bases. Germline V gives CDR1 MGHRA, CDR2 YSYEKL. The DNA of the CDR3 is TGCGCCAGCAGCCAGACCGACCAGGGAGGGAGGCCCCAGCATTTT. Amino acid sequence: CASSQTDQGGRPQHF.

This clone was seen a few times. The gene calls are TRBV5-1 and TRBJ1-2; maybe TRBD1 (6 bases). CDR1 is SGHRS, CDR2 YFSETQ, per germline. The CDR3 spans 16 residues. Trimming removed 0 bases from V and 7 bases from J, with 19 bases in between. As DNA, the CDR3 is TGCGCCAGCAGCTTGGCAGGCCCGACAGGAGTCTCTGGCTACACCTTC. This encodes CASSLAGPTGVSGYTF.

This chain connects TRBV19 to TRBJ2-2; 11 nucleotides match TRBD2. CDR3 size: 17 residues. V lost 8 bases and J lost 2; bases outside the gene matches: 10. Germline loops: CDR1 LNHDA, CDR2 SQIVND (reference sequence). CDR3 bases: TGTGCCAGTTCCACGGCTAGCGGGGGGCTAAACACCGGGGAGCTGTTTTTT. Translating gives CASSTASGGLNTGELFF.

V usage is TRBV2 and J usage is TRBJ1-1; TRBD1 is a possible D gene (6 bases). V shed 6 bases and J shed 1 base, with 21 bases lying between them. CDR1 is SNHLY and CDR2 is FYNNEI in the germline V gene. This CDR3 has 17 residues. DNA of the CDR3: TGTGCCAGCAGGGGGGACAAATTGGGTTCCGCGAACACTGAAGCTTTCTTT. Residues: CASRGDKLGSANTEAFF.

The J gene is TRBJ2-7, the V gene TRBV19; tentative D call: TRBD2 (6 bases). Germline V gives CDR1 LNHDA, CDR2 SQIVND (reference sequence). V lost 0 bases, J lost 1 base, and 16 bases lay in between. This CDR3 contains 17 residues. The chain's CDR3 is CASSIDPRESVSYEQYF. The DNA of the CDR3 is TGTGCCAGTAGTATAGATCCACGGGAGAGCGTATCCTACGAGCAGTACTTC.

The chain links TRBV9 to TRBJ2-7; no reliable D call. The ends were cut back, 4 bases at V and 3 bases at J, with 11 bases in the middle. Germline CDR1 reads SGDLS; CDR2 reads YYNGEE. CDR3 length: 13 amino acids. The DNA for the CDR3 is TGTGCCAGCAGCTCGGACCTGAGCTACGAGCAGTACTTC. It is translated as CASSSDLSYEQYF.

V usage is TRBV29-1 and J usage is TRBJ2-2; 10 bases agree with TRBD2. The CDR3 is made up of 15 amino acids. The germline gives CDR1 SQVTM, CDR2 ANQGSEA. V lost 2 bases and J lost 4; bases outside the gene matches: 4. CDR3 bases: TGCAGCGTTGAATCTAGCGGGGGCCCCACCGGGGAGCTGTTTTTT. Translation: CSVESSGGPTGELFF.

This chain joins TRBV11-2 and TRBJ1-2; tentative D call: TRBD1 (5 bases). In germline, CDR1 is SGHAT, CDR2 FQNNGV. V lost 3 bases to trimming and J lost 8 bases, with 16 bases between them. CDR3 length equals 14 residues. This CDR3 reads CASSFEGMGEGYTF. CDR3 sequence (DNA): TGTGCCAGCAGCTTCGAGGGGATGGGAGAAGGCTACACCTTC.

The chain carries TRBV12-3 or TRBV12-4 and TRBJ1-2, with 7 positions matching TRBD1. Trimming removed 6 bases from V and 8 bases from J; junction bases left unmatched: 9. The CDR3 runs 13 residues. CDR3 DNA: TGTGCCAGCAGGCCTACGACAGGGACCGGCTACACCTTC. Its protein product is CASRPTTGTGYTF.

This sequence joins TRBV11-3 and TRBJ2-1; 9 bases line up with TRBD1. The CDR3 totals 15 residues. CDR1 is SGHNT, CDR2 YENEEA, per germline. The trim removed 3 bases at V and 5 bases at J, leaving 5 bases unmatched. CDR3 amino acids: CASSLGTGLNNEQFF. CDR3 bases: TGTGCCAGCAGCTTGGGGACAGGGTTAAACAATGAGCAGTTCTTC.